This T cell receptor (beta chain) came from a study of beta chain features in type 1 diabetes. Overall study: Taken together, all samples contributed around 100,000,000 examined sorted cells. Study outcomes and limitations: Patients with type 1 diabetes carried fewer insertions and had more deletions at their VDJ junctions.

Expressed TCRB transcripts got sequenced, as all isolated RNA was reverse transcribed. Clones were read by immunoSEQ multiplex PCR, and TCRdb kept only the in-frame ones, dropping some. Among over 300,000 clones, approximately 8% were seen once, and the ten largest hold 0.44%. This clone was counted only a few times. The target antigen is unknown. Purities over 95% were achieved in all sorted populations. CDR3 size: 15 residues. Germline V gene data show CDR1 as SGDLS and CDR2 as YYNGEE. V trimming: 0 bases; J trimming: 3 bases; junction bases outside the gene matches: 4. The sequenced material came from central memory CD4+ T cells from blood. The chain is built from TRBV9 and TRBJ1-1, with 8 bases that match TRBD1. This TCR was recovered from a woman aged 18 to 35 in good health. CDR3 nucleotide sequence: TGTGCCAGCAGCGTAGAACCAGGGGGCCACACTGAAGCTTTCTTT. Encoded protein: CASSVEPGGHTEAFF.